The 31 T cell receptor beta chains reported below all come from one sample, sequenced in a study of blood T cell repertoires in COVID-19 (dated by TCRdb to the early 2020s). Receptor libraries were prepared by the immunoSEQ multiplex PCR assay. TCRdb holds this immuneACCESS table with in-frame rearrangements only. Some clones are missing; in checked studies, unresolved V genes explain under half, and the rest has no known cause. The sample records about 100,000 clones, roughly 92% of which are singletons. About 1% of the sample rests with the top ten. The specimen sequenced was peripheral blood. Receptors were obtained from a man between 60 and 70 years old with acute or convalescent COVID-19.

The chain couples TRBV29-1 to TRBJ1-2; TRBD1 matches 7 bases. Germline loops: CDR1 SQVTM, CDR2 ANQGSEA. V gave up 4 bases and J gave up 4 bases; unmatched junction bases: 6. The CDR3 is 13 amino acids. CDR3 loop: CSVATGESYGYTF. CDR3 DNA: TGCAGCGTTGCCACAGGGGAGAGCTATGGCTACACCTTC.

This clone has a single count. V and J are TRBV24-1 and TRBJ2-3; 7 bases agree with TRBD1. Per the germline V gene, CDR1 is KGHDR and CDR2 is SFDVKD. CDR3 length: 15 amino acids. The V gene end was trimmed by 4 bases and the J gene end by 2 bases; junction bases not matched to a gene: 5. The CDR3 region is CATSDPGTATDTQYF. The CDR3 DNA reads TGTGCCACCAGTGACCCTGGGACAGCCACAGATACGCAGTATTTT.

The chain joins TRBV4-1 to TRBJ1-6, with 11 bases aligning to TRBD1. The ends lost 4 bases at V and 9 bases at J; junction bases unmatched: 8. CDR1 is MGHRA, CDR2 YSYEKL, per germline. The CDR3 contains 16 residues. The CDR3 coding sequence is TGCGCCAGCAGCCCTCGGACAGGGGGCAATATTTCACCCCTCCACTTT. This codes for CASSPRTGGNISPLHF.

The rearrangement links TRBV15 to TRBJ1-3; 9 positions match TRBD1. CDR1 and CDR2 (germline): LNHNV, YYDKDF (reference sequence). The CDR3 totals 17 residues. With V trimmed by 1 base and J by 4 bases, 8 bases remained unmatched. The CDR3 spells CATSRVTGTGTGNTIYF. CDR3 nucleotide sequence: TGTGCCACCAGCAGAGTTACCGGGACAGGGACAGGAAACACCATATATTTT. Based on the CDR3 plus reference TRBV15 and TRBJ1-3, the full variable domain is DAMVIQNPRYQVTQFGKPVTLSCSQTLNHNVMYWYQQKSSQAPKLLFHYYDKDFNNEADTPDNFQSRRPNTSFCFLDIRSPGLGDTAMYLCATSRVTGTGTGNTIYFGEGSWLTVV.

Only a few counts were recorded for this clone. V gene TRBV28 combines with J gene TRBJ2-3; D is perhaps TRBD1 (6 bases). Trimming took 2 bases from V and 0 from J, leaving 12 bases between them. Germline-derived CDR1 and CDR2 are MDHEN and SYDVKM. CDR3 size: 16 residues. The CDR3 protein is CASSLKQGPSTDTQYF. In DNA form, the CDR3 reads TGTGCCAGCAGTTTAAAACAGGGACCCAGCACAGATACGCAGTATTTT.

This clone appeared a single time. The CDR3 reads CASSPSADQPQHF. CDR3 in DNA: TGTGCCAGCTCACCAAGCGCGGATCAGCCCCAGCATTTT. The gene calls are TRBV18 and TRBJ1-5; no definite D call. Germline V gene lookup returns CDR1 KGHSH and CDR2 LQKENI. The CDR3 totals 13 residues. V shed 2 bases and J shed 5 bases, with 7 bases lying between them.

The CDR3 loop reads CAISEGRSPMNTEAFF. For the CDR3, the DNA is TGTGCCATCAGTGAAGGGAGGAGCCCCATGAACACTGAAGCTTTCTTT. The chain links TRBV10-3 to TRBJ1-1; D is unclear. Germline values: CDR1 ENHRY, CDR2 SYGVKD. This CDR3 has 16 residues. Trimming shortened V by 3 bases and J by 0 bases, and 14 bases separated the two germline ends.

V and J are TRBV6-5 and TRBJ2-7; tentatively, D is TRBD1 (7 bases). This CDR3 spans 15 amino acids. Per the germline V gene, CDR1 is MNHEY and CDR2 is SVGAGI. Trimming took off 8 bases at V and 2 bases at J, with 19 bases between the two ends. The CDR3 is CASSGGHRTPYEQYF. The CDR3 region has the DNA TGTGCCAGCTCAGGGGGGCACAGGACCCCCTACGAGCAGTACTTC.

The table lists this clone with a few counts. The chain employs TRBV7-9 and TRBJ1-5; TRBD1 matches at 10 bases. Trimming at V came to 5 bases and at J to 7 bases, leaving 2 bases not matched to a gene. The CDR3 consists of 13 residues. Germline CDR1 SEHNR, CDR2 FQNEAQ (reference sequence). In DNA form, the CDR3 reads TGTGCCAGCAGCGGGACAGGGGACCAGCCCCAGCATTTT. Its translation: CASSGTGDQPQHF.

The CDR3 sequence is CAWKQGPNTGELFF. The CDR3 DNA reads TGTGCCTGGAAGCAGGGGCCTAACACCGGGGAGCTGTTTTTT. The rearrangement joins TRBV30 to TRBJ2-2, with D maybe TRBD1 (6 bases). Germline V gene sequence: CDR1 GTSNPN, CDR2 SVGIG (reference sequence). Between the trimmed V and J ends, which lost 4 bases and 2 bases, there was a span of 11 bases. This CDR3 spans 14 amino acids.

V is TRBV6-5 and J is TRBJ1-1; no reliable D call. Germline V CDR1 and CDR2: MNHEY, SVGAGI. V was pared by 6 bases and J by 2 bases, with 13 bases between. This CDR3 comprises 14 residues. CDR3 residues: CASRNRRENTEAFF. CDR3 sequence (DNA): TGTGCCAGCAGAAATCGACGGGAAAACACTGAAGCTTTCTTT.

This chain uses TRBV7-9 with TRBJ2-5; possibly TRBD1 for D (5 bases). CDR3 size: 15 residues. Trimming shortened V by 2 bases and J by 0 bases, and 10 bases separated the two germline ends. The germline V gene encodes CDR1 SEHNR and CDR2 FQNEAQ (reference sequence). The CDR3 region is CASSLIWGNQETQYF. The CDR3 bases are TGTGCCAGCAGCTTAATATGGGGCAACCAAGAGACCCAGTACTTC.

V usage is TRBV5-1 and J usage is TRBJ2-1, with TRBD2 identical over 10 bases. V trimming: 0 bases; J trimming: 10 bases; junction bases outside the gene matches: 10. The CDR3 has 16 amino acids. CDR1 is SGHRS, CDR2 YFSETQ, per germline. CDR3 DNA sequence: TGCGCCAGCAGCTTGGATCCGGCCAGCGGGAGGGCCGAGCAGTTCTTC. This sequence encodes CASSLDPASGRAEQFF.

The CDR3: CSVDEWTEAFF. CDR3 sequence (DNA): TGCAGCGTTGACGAGTGGACTGAAGCTTTCTTT. The rearrangement links TRBV29-1 to TRBJ1-1; D is uncertain. V was clipped by 3 bases and J by 5 bases, with 7 bases between them. This CDR3 region has 11 residues. Germline CDR1 is SQVTM and CDR2 is ANQGSEA.

The V call is TRBV19, the J call TRBJ2-5, with 11 bases that match TRBD1. Trimming removed 6 bases from V and 1 base from J; junction bases left unmatched: 1. Germline V gene sequence: CDR1 LNHDA, CDR2 SQIVND (reference sequence). CDR3 length: 14 residues. For the CDR3, the DNA is TGTGCCAGTAGCGGGACAGGGGGCCAAGAGACCCAGTACTTC. This translates into CASSGTGGQETQYF. Full variable domain (outside the CDR3, taken from reference TRBV19 and TRBJ2-5): DGGITQSPKYLFRKEGQNVTLSCEQNLNHDAMYWYRQDPGQGLRLIYYSQIVNDFQKGDIAEGYSVSREKKESFPLTVTSAQKNPTAFYLCASSGTGGQETQYFGPGTRLLVL.

This clone appeared once. The chain employs TRBV28 and TRBJ2-5, with D tentatively TRBD1 (6 bases). The CDR3 runs to 17 residues. Trimming left V 5 bases short and J 1 base short, with 20 bases between. Germline V CDR1 and CDR2: MDHEN, SYDVKM. The CDR3 protein is CASSLDGTTLAQETQYF. CDR3 nucleotides: TGTGCCAGCAGTCTTGACGGGACAACCCTGGCCCAAGAGACCCAGTACTTC.

V is TRBV18 and J is TRBJ1-2; the D is unclear. CDR1 KGHSH and CDR2 LQKENI come from the germline V gene. V lost 2 bases and J lost 1, with 8 bases in between. The CDR3 has 14 amino acids. CDR3 loop: CASSPSGFNYGYTF. The CDR3 DNA follows: TGTGCCAGCTCACCATCGGGGTTTAACTATGGCTACACCTTC. The full variable domain, its missing parts supplied by reference TRBV18 and TRBJ1-2, is NAGVMQNPRHLVRRRGQEARLRCSPMKGHSHVYWYRQLPEEGLKFMVYLQKENIIDESGMPKERFSAEFPKEGPSILRIQQVVRGDSAAYFCASSPSGFNYGYTFGSGTRLTVV.

The chain joins TRBV19 to TRBJ1-1; 9 bases line up with TRBD1. The germline V gene encodes CDR1 LNHDA and CDR2 SQIVND (reference sequence). The junction had 5 bases not matched to a gene; V was cut back by 5 bases and J by 4 bases. The CDR3 has 14 residues. This CDR3 reads CASSSTGGGTEAFF. As DNA, the CDR3 is TGTGCCAGTAGTTCCACAGGGGGCGGCACTGAAGCTTTCTTT.

This clone was counted once. The rearrangement uses TRBV20-1 and TRBJ2-7; possible D gene TRBD1, 5 bases. Germline V CDR1 and CDR2: DFQATT, SNEGSKA (reference sequence). This CDR3 has 11 residues. V was trimmed by 8 bases and J by 2 bases, leaving 10 bases between them. The CDR3 here is CSSGLAYEQYF. The CDR3, as DNA: TGCAGTTCAGGGCTCGCCTACGAGCAGTACTTC.

The chain joins TRBV3-1 (or the pseudogene TRBV3-2) to TRBJ1-6, with TRBD1 matching over 8 bases. Trimming at V came to 4 bases and at J to 6 bases, leaving 8 bases not matched to a gene. Germline CDR1 LGHDT, CDR2 YNNKEL (reference sequence). The CDR3 runs 16 residues. The CDR3 DNA sequence: TGTGCCAGCAGCCCGATGGGACAGGTGCCTAATTCACCCCTCCACTTT. Protein product: CASSPMGQVPNSPLHF.

V gene TRBV27 combines with J gene TRBJ1-3, with D possibly being TRBD1 (6 bases). Looked up from germline, CDR1 is MNHEY and CDR2 is SMNVEV (reference sequence). The V end lost 2 bases, the J end lost 2 bases, and 13 bases lay between the germline ends. The CDR3 has 16 residues. The DNA for the CDR3 is TGTGCCAGCAGTTTAGTCGGGACACAAGCTGGAAACACCATATATTTT. Its translation is CASSLVGTQAGNTIYF.

This sequence joins TRBV18 and TRBJ1-1, with 7 positions matching TRBD1. Germline values: CDR1 KGHSH, CDR2 LQKENI. CDR3 length: 17 amino acids. J gave up 2 bases and V 5 bases, and 14 bases lay outside the gene matches. The CDR3 loop is CASSGPGTAYGNTEAFF. The CDR3 DNA reads TGTGCCAGCTCAGGGCCGGGGACAGCCTACGGTAACACTGAAGCTTTCTTT.

The CDR3 DNA sequence: TGTGCCAGTAGTGGAGGGAGGTCCCGGGGTGATACGCAGTATTTT. Translated, it gives CASSGGRSRGDTQYF. The rearrangement uses TRBV19 and TRBJ2-3, with D possibly being TRBD2 (6 bases). The CDR3 is made up of 15 amino acids. Germline V lookup: CDR1 LNHDA, CDR2 SQIVND (reference sequence). V lost 5 bases and J 6 bases, leaving 18 bases between the germline ends.

The V gene is TRBV30, the J gene TRBJ1-2; a weak D match, TRBD1 (6 bases). Germline CDR1 and CDR2: GTSNPN and SVGIG (reference sequence). Trimming shortened V by 1 base and J by 6 bases, and 15 bases separated the two germline ends. The CDR3 totals 14 residues. The CDR3 DNA is TGTGCCTGGAGTGACGAGGGGGATTCAGATGGCTACACCTTC. Its protein is CAWSDEGDSDGYTF.

The rearrangement joins TRBV11-2 to TRBJ1-5; D may be TRBD1 (5 bases). The V and J ends lost 1 base and 6 bases respectively, with 10 bases between them. CDR1 SGHAT and CDR2 FQNNGV come from the germline V gene. CDR3 length: 14 amino acids. The CDR3 region has the DNA TGTGCCAGCAGCTTAGGAAGCGGGGGTCAGCCCCAGCATTTT. Translation gives CASSLGSGGQPQHF.

This clone has just one count. This sequence joins TRBV18 and TRBJ2-7; no reliable D call. The germline CDR1 and CDR2 sequences are KGHSH and LQKENI. The V end was cut by 4 bases, the J end by 0 bases, with 7 bases between. The CDR3 spans 13 residues. The CDR3 DNA reads TGTGCCAGCTCACGAGGCAGCTCCTACGAGCAGTACTTC. It yields the protein CASSRGSSYEQYF.

The count of this clone is one. The V gene is TRBV12-3 or TRBV12-4, the J gene TRBJ1-2, with 9 positions matching TRBD1. The CDR3 loop spans 13 amino acids. J lost 3 bases, V lost 4 bases, and 0 bases had no gene match. CDR3 protein: CASSWDRDYGYTF. As DNA, the CDR3 is TGTGCCAGCAGTTGGGACAGGGACTATGGCTACACCTTC.

V gene TRBV16 combines with J gene TRBJ2-1; no clear D. Germline V CDR1 and CDR2: KGHSY, FQNENV. The CDR3 sequence is 14 residues long. The V and J ends lost 0 bases and 6 bases respectively, with 9 bases between them. The CDR3 loop is CASSQSSGVNEQFF. The CDR3 nucleotides read TGTGCCAGCAGCCAATCCTCAGGTGTCAATGAGCAGTTCTTC.

This clone has more than one count but fewer than ten. The chain carries TRBV19 and TRBJ1-5, with a possible D match to TRBD1 (6 bases). The CDR3 totals 17 residues. Germline assignment: CDR1 LNHDA and CDR2 SQIVND (reference sequence). Deletions cut 5 bases from V and 1 base from J, with 18 bases between. This CDR3 reads CASSQDQGMGSNQPQHF. The CDR3, as DNA: TGTGCCAGTAGTCAAGATCAGGGGATGGGGAGCAATCAGCCCCAGCATTTT.

The chain combines TRBV5-1 with TRBJ2-7; 7 bases match TRBD2. From germline, CDR1 is SGHRS and CDR2 YFSETQ. The CDR3 runs 15 residues. The trim removed 0 bases at V and 5 bases at J, leaving 8 bases unmatched. Here the CDR3 DNA reads TGCGCCAGCAGCTTGGGAGCGGGAATAGGAGACGAGCAGTACTTC. Its protein product is CASSLGAGIGDEQYF.

The chain employs TRBV29-1 and TRBJ2-2; a possible D gene is TRBD1 (6 bases). Per germline, CDR1 SQVTM and CDR2 ANQGSEA. The length of the CDR3 is 17 residues. Trimming left V 2 bases short and J 1 base short, with 17 bases between. The CDR3 is CSVERQVKLGNTGELFF. The CDR3 nucleotides are TGCAGCGTTGAACGACAGGTGAAATTGGGGAACACCGGGGAGCTGTTTTTT.